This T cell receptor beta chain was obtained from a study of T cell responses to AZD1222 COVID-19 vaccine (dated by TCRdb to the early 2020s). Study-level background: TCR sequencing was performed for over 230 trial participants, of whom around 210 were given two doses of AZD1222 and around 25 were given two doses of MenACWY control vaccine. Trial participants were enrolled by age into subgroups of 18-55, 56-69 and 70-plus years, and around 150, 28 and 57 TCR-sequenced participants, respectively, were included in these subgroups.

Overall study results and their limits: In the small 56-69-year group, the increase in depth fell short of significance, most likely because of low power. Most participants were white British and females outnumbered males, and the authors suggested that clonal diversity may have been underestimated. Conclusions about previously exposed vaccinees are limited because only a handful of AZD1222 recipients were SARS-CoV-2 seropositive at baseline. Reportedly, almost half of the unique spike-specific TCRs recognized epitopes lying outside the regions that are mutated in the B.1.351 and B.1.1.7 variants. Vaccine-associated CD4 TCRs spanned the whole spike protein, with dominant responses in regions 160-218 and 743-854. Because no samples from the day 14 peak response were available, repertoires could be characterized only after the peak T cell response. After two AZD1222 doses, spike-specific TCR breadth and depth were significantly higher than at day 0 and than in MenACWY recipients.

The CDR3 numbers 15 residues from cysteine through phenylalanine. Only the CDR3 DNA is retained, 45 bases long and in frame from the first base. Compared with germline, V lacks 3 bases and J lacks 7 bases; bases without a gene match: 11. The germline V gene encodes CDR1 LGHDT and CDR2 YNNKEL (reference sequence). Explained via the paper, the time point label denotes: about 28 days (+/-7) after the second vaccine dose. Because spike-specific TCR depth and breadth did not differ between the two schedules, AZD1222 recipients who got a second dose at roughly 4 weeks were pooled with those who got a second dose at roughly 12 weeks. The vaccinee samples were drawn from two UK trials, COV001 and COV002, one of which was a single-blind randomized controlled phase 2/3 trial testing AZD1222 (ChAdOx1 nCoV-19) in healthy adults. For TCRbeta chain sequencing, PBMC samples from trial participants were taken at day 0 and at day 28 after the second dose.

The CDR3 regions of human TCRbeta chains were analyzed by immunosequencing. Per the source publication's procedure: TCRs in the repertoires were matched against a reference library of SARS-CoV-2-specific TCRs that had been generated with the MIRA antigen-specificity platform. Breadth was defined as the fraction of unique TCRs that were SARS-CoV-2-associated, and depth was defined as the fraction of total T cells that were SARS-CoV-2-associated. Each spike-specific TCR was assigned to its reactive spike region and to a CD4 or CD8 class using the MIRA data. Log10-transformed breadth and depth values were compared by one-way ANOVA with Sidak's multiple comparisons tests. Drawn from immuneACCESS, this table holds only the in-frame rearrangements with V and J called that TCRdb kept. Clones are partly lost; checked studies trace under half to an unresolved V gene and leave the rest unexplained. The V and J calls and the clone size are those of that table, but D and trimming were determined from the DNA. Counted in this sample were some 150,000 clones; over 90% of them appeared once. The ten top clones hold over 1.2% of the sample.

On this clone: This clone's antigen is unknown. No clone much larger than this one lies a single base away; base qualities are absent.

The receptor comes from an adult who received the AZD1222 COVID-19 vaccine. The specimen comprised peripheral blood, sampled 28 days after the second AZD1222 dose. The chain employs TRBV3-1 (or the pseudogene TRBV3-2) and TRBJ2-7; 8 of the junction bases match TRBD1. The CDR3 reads CASSHRRQGIREQYF. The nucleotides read TGTGCCAGCAGCCACCGACGACAGGGGATACGGGAGCAGTACTTC.